This T cell receptor beta chain was sequenced during a study of blood T cell repertoires in COVID-19. Sequencing used immunoSEQ multiplex PCR; TCRdb keeps in-frame clones, though not all of them. The top ten clones hold less than 3.5% of a sample with about 210,000 clones, 84% of them seen once. Clinical history reported by participants formed the basis on which cohorts were assigned. Within the 2 weeks before study entry, each person in the exposed group met a COVID-19 case. In germline, CDR1 is ENHRY, CDR2 SYGVKD. This CDR3 has 17 residues. V shed 3 bases and J shed 6 bases, with 18 bases lying between them. This clone has only a few counts.

The V call is TRBV10-3, the J call TRBJ1-6, with D perhaps TRBD1 (6 bases). The sequence was obtained from a woman younger than 45 who had been exposed to COVID-19. Sequenced material: PBMCs or T cells enriched from blood (not recorded which). The CDR3 region is CAISDVGQGQGNSPLHF. The CDR3 DNA reads as TGTGCCATCAGTGATGTGGGTCAGGGGCAGGGTAATTCACCCCTCCACTTT.